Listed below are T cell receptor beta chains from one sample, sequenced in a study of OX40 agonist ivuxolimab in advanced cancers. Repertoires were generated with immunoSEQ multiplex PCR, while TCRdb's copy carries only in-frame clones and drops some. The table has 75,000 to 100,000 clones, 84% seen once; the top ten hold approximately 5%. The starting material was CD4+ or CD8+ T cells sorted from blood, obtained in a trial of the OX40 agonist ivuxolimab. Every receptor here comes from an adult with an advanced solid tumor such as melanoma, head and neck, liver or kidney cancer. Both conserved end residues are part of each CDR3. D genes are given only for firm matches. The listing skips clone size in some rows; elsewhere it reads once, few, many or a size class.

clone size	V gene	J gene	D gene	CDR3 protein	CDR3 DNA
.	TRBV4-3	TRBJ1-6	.	CASSPRRQDHNSPLHF	TGCGCCAGCAGCCCCCGAAGACAGGATCATAATTCACCCCTCCACTTT
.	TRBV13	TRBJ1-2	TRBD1	CASSFATRQGRTYGYTF	TGTGCCAGCAGCTTTGCAACTAGACAGGGAAGAACCTATGGCTACACCTTC
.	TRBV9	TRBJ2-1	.	CASSRADEQFF	TGTGCCAGCAGCAGGGCAGATGAGCAGTTCTTC
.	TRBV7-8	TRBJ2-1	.	CASSGRRTSSYNEQFF	TGTGCCAGCAGCGGGCGGCGGACATCGTCCTACAATGAGCAGTTCTTC
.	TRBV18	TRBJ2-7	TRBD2	CASSLSSGGWYEQYF	TGTGCCAGCTCACTTTCAAGCGGGGGCTGGTACGAGCAGTACTTC
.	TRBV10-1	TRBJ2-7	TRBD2	CASSFSTGGDNEQYF	TGCGCCAGCAGTTTTTCGACGGGAGGGGACAACGAGCAGTACTTC
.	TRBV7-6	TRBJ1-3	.	CASSLSPPGSSSGNTIYF	TGTGCCAGCAGCTTAAGCCCCCCAGGGTCTTCCTCTGGAAACACCATATATTTT
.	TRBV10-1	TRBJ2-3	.	CASSDYITDTQYF	TGCGCCAGCAGTGACTACATCACAGATACGCAGTATTTT
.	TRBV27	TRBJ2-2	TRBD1	CASTPVQGATGELFF	TGTGCCAGCACCCCCGTACAGGGGGCCACCGGGGAGCTGTTTTTT
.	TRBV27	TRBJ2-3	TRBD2	CASSLSSGRALDTQYF	TGTGCCAGCAGTTTATCAAGCGGGAGGGCCTTAGATACGCAGTATTTT
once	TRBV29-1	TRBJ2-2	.	CSVPDSAGELFF	TGCAGCGTCCCCGACTCAGCCGGGGAGCTGTTTTTT
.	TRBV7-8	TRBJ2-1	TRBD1	CASSLAPDRGGNEQFF	TGTGCCAGCAGCTTAGCGCCCGACAGGGGAGGCAATGAGCAGTTCTTC
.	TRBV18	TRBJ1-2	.	CASSPRGERTYGYTF	TGTGCCAGCTCACCGAGGGGCGAGCGAACCTATGGCTACACCTTC
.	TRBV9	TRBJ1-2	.	CASSSDPQGHGYTF	TGTGCCAGCAGCTCCGACCCGCAGGGGCATGGCTACACCTTC
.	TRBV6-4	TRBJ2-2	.	CASSRGAASAGELFF	TGTGCCAGCAGTAGAGGGGCGGCTAGCGCCGGGGAGCTGTTTTTT
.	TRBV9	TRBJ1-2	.	CASSVGRELRNYGYTF	TGTGCCAGCAGCGTAGGCAGGGAGCTCCGAAACTATGGCTACACCTTC
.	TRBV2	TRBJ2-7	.	CASTIYPHPGYEQYF	TGTGCCAGCACCATCTACCCCCATCCCGGATACGAGCAGTACTTC
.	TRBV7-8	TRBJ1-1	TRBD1	CASSLWTGDTEAFF	TGTGCCAGCAGCCTGTGGACAGGGGACACTGAAGCTTTCTTT
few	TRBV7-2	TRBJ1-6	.	CASSLDSGRSPLHF	TGTGCCAGCAGCTTAGACTCGGGCCGTTCACCCCTCCACTTT
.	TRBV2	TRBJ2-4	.	CASSEQVIQYF	TGTGCCAGCAGTGAACAGGTCATTCAGTACTTC
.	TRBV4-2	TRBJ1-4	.	CASSPRLLQNEKLFF	TGTGCCAGCAGCCCCCGTCTACTTCAGAATGAAAAACTGTTTTTT
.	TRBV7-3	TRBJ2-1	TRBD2	CASSPGGSNNEQFF	TGTGCCAGCAGCCCGGGGGGGTCGAACAATGAGCAGTTCTTC
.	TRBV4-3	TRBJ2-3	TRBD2	CASSQDPSGGRDTQYF	TGCGCCAGCAGCCAAGATCCTAGCGGGGGTAGAGATACGCAGTATTTT
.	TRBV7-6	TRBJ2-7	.	CASSLGPATYEQYF	TGTGCCAGCAGCTTAGGCCCAGCCACCTACGAGCAGTACTTC
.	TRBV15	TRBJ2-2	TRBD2	CATSRDAGVSGELFF	TGTGCCACCAGCAGAGATGCGGGAGTTTCGGGGGAGCTGTTTTTT
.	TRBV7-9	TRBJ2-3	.	CASSLLGAGTDTQYF	TGTGCCAGCAGCCTCTTGGGAGCTGGGACAGATACGCAGTATTTT
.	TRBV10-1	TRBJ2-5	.	CASSSDGRGPETQYF	TGCGCCAGCAGTTCGGATGGCAGGGGTCCAGAGACCCAGTACTTC
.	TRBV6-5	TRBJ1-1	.	CASSHGPDTAFF	TGTGCCAGCAGCCACGGCCCCGATACCGCTTTCTTT
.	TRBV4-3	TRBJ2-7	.	CASSQGVTATSEQYF	TGCGCCAGCAGCCAAGGGGTGACAGCTACCTCCGAGCAGTACTTC
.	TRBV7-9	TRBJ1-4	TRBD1	CASSSPDRGIEKLFF	TGTGCCAGCAGCTCACCTGACAGGGGGATTGAAAAACTGTTTTTT
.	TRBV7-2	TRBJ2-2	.	CASSLLVDGGELFF	TGTGCCAGCAGCTTACTAGTTGATGGCGGGGAGCTGTTTTTT
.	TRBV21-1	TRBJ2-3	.	CASSKPGLAGVLTDTQYF	TGTGCCAGCAGCAAACCGGGACTAGCGGGAGTCCTCACAGATACGCAGTATTTT
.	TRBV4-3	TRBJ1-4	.	CASSQNRATNEKLFF	TGCGCCAGCAGCCAAAACAGAGCAACTAATGAAAAACTGTTTTTT
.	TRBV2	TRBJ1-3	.	CASRKDHTIYF	TGTGCCAGCAGAAAGGACCATACCATATATTTT
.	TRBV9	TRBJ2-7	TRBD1	CASSPSGTEIYEQYF	TGTGCCAGCAGCCCCTCCGGGACAGAGATTTACGAGCAGTACTTC
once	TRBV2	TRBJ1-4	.	CASSETAANEKLFF	TGTGCCAGCAGTGAAACGGCCGCTAATGAAAAACTGTTTTTT
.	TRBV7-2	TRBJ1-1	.	CASSFGPIDSVVNTEAFF	TGTGCCAGCAGCTTCGGACCCATAGACAGCGTGGTAAACACTGAAGCTTTCTTT
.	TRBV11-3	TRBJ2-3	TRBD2	CASSPGIWGGKTDTQYF	TGTGCCAGCAGCCCTGGTATTTGGGGGGGAAAGACAGATACGCAGTATTTT
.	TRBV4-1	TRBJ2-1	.	CASSQDSYNEQFF	TGCGCCAGCAGCCAAGATAGCTACAATGAGCAGTTCTTC
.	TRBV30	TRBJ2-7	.	CAWGYASSYEQYF	TGTGCCTGGGGTTATGCGAGCTCCTACGAGCAGTACTTC
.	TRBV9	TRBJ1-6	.	CASSGSGTQNSPLHF	TGTGCCAGCAGCGGCTCAGGGACCCAAAATTCACCCCTCCACTTT
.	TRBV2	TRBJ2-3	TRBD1	CASIRVGGQGTDTQYF	TGTGCCAGCATCAGGGTAGGGGGACAGGGGACAGATACGCAGTATTTT
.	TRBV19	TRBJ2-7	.	CASSIAVGGEQYF	TGTGCCAGTAGTATCGCCGTGGGGGGCGAGCAGTACTTC
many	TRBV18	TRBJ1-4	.	CASSRDKGEKLFF	TGTGCCAGCTCACGGGACAAGGGGGAAAAACTGTTTTTT
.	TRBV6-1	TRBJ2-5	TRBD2	CASSDGLAGGIETQYF	TGTGCCAGCAGTGACGGACTAGCGGGAGGAATTGAGACCCAGTACTTC
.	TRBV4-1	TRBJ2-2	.	CASSQGGLGMRNTGELFF	TGCGCCAGCAGCCAAGGGGGGCTGGGGATGAGGAACACCGGGGAGCTGTTTTTT
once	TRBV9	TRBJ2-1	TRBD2	CASSVGTGLAGDEQFF	TGTGCCAGCAGCGTAGGGACGGGACTAGCGGGAGACGAGCAGTTCTTC
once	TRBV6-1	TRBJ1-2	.	CASSFRGLNYGYTF	TGTGCCAGCAGTTTCCGAGGGTTGAACTATGGCTACACCTTC
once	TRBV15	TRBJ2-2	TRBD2	CATSRDLTSEGELFF	TGTGCCACCAGCAGAGATCTTACTAGCGAGGGGGAGCTGTTTTTT
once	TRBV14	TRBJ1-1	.	CASSHSGYTEAFF	TGTGCCAGCAGCCATTCGGGGTACACTGAAGCTTTCTTT
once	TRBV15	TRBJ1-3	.	CATSRGAGNTIYF	TGTGCCACCAGCAGAGGGGCCGGAAACACCATATATTTT
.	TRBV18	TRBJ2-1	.	CASSTGTNYNEQFF	TGTGCCAGCTCAACCGGGACCAACTACAATGAGCAGTTCTTC
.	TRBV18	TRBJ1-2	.	CASSPPAGLGGYYGYTF	TGTGCCAGCTCACCACCGGCAGGGCTCGGGGGGTACTATGGCTACACCTTC
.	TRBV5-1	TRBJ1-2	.	CASSSGQNYGYTF	TGCGCCAGCAGCTCCGGACAGAACTATGGCTACACCTTC
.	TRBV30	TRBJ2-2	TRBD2	CAWSVRAGASTGELFF	TGTGCCTGGAGTGTACGAGCGGGGGCGTCAACCGGGGAGCTGTTTTTT